A selection of T cell receptor beta chains follows, all from one sample in a study of Ad26.COV2.S vaccination and SARS-CoV-2 variants. The protocol was immunoSEQ multiplex PCR, while the TCRdb copy is restricted to in-frame clones and leaves out a portion. This sample has around 250,000 clones, with about 83% found just once. This sample comprised peripheral blood, obtained in a trial of Ad26.COV2.S vaccine versus placebo. These receptors all come from a person between 18 and 59 years old who received the Ad26.COV2.S COVID-19 vaccine or a placebo. CDR3s include the opening cysteine and the closing phenylalanine or tryptophan. D genes are given only for firm matches. Size values are once, few and many counts, or a class for expanded clones, and some rows have none.

d_call j_call v_call clone_size cdr3_nt cdr3_aa
NA TRBJ2-7 TRBV19 NA TGTGCCAGTAACTCCTATCTCGGACAGAAAAGCTACGAGCAGTACTTC CASNSYLGQKSYEQYF
TRBD1 TRBJ1-6 TRBV5-1 NA TGCGCCAGCAGCTCGGGACAGACCCCCGCTAGCTATAATTCACCCCTCCACTTT CASSSGQTPASYNSPLHF
NA TRBJ1-1 TRBV5-6 NA TGTGCCAGCAGCTGGCAGGGAGGGTACACTGAAGCTTTCTTT CASSWQGGYTEAFF
NA TRBJ2-2 TRBV6-2/TRBV6-3 once TGTGCCAGCAGTTATGGGCGGCTGACGAACACCGGGGAGCTGTTTTTT CASSYGRLTNTGELFF
NA TRBJ1-3 TRBV19 NA TGTGCCAGTAGTATGGACAGATTCTCTGGAAACACCATATATTTT CASSMDRFSGNTIYF
NA TRBJ2-3 TRBV19 NA TGTGCCAGTAATAACCCTCTTTCAGAGGCTACGCAGTATTTT CASNNPLSEATQYF
NA TRBJ2-7 TRBV4-3 NA TGCGCCAGCAGCCAAGATGCCGCCGGGGCAAGCTACGAGCAGTACTTC CASSQDAAGASYEQYF
NA TRBJ1-2 TRBV9 few TGTGCCAGCAGCGTATCTTTCGGCTATGGCTACACCTTC CASSVSFGYGYTF
NA TRBJ1-6 TRBV19 NA TGTGCCAGTAGACGAACAGCGCTTAATTCACCCCTCCACTTT CASRRTALNSPLHF
NA TRBJ2-1 TRBV7-3 few TGTGCCAGCAGCCTATACAGGGCTAATGAGCAGTTCTTC CASSLYRANEQFF
NA TRBJ1-1 TRBV18 NA TGTGCCAGCTCACCAAGGAACACTGAAGCTTTCTTT CASSPRNTEAFF
NA TRBJ2-6 TRBV7-9 NA TGTGCCAGCAGAACAGCAGGGGGGCAGCACTCTGGGGCCAACGTCCTGACTTTC CASRTAGGQHSGANVLTF
TRBD1 TRBJ2-1 TRBV29-1 NA TGCAGCGTTGAATGGGTGGGACAGGGTAATGAGCAGTTCTTC CSVEWVGQGNEQFF
NA TRBJ1-2 TRBV5-5 NA TGTGCCAGCAGCGCAGGATTCAACTATGGCTACACCTTC CASSAGFNYGYTF
TRBD1 TRBJ1-5 TRBV6-5 NA TGTGCCAGCACGTGGGACAGTTGGGGCAATCAGCCCCAGCATTTT CASTWDSWGNQPQHF
NA TRBJ1-4 TRBV4-1 NA TGCGCCAGCAGCCAAGAACAGGTGATTCGGACTAATGAAAAACTGTTTTTT CASSQEQVIRTNEKLFF
NA TRBJ1-2 TRBV7-2 NA TGTGCCAGCAGCTCGCCGACTGTCTATGGCTACACCTTC CASSSPTVYGYTF
TRBD2 TRBJ2-7 TRBV7-2 NA TGTGCCAGCAGTTCTCAGCGGGGGGGCCCCTACGAGCAGTACTTC CASSSQRGGPYEQYF
NA TRBJ2-3 TRBV5-1 NA TGCGCCAGCAGCTTAGGTAGGACAGATACGCAGTATTTT CASSLGRTDTQYF
TRBD2 TRBJ2-1 TRBV3-1/TRBV3-2 NA TGTGCCAGCAGCTCCCCCTTAGCGCTAGCGGGAGGGAACAATGAGCAGTTCTTC CASSSPLALAGGNNEQFF
NA TRBJ2-2 TRBV6-5 few TGTGCCAGCAGTTACTCGACGGGGACCGGGGAGCTGTTTTTT CASSYSTGTGELFF
NA TRBJ1-2 TRBV4-1 NA TGCGCCAGCAGTCTTATCGGGGGTCGGGTTAACTATGGCTACACCTTC CASSLIGGRVNYGYTF
NA TRBJ2-1 TRBV4-2 NA TGTGCCAGCAGCCAAGTGGGGGGCACGTATGAGCAGTTCTTC CASSQVGGTYEQFF
NA TRBJ1-6 TRBV3-1/TRBV3-2 NA TGTGCCAGCAGCCCCGGGGATTCACCCCTCCACTTT CASSPGDSPLHF
NA TRBJ1-2 TRBV4-2 NA TGTGCCAGCAGCCATGATCTGGGATCTAACTATGGCTACACCTTC CASSHDLGSNYGYTF
TRBD1 TRBJ1-6 TRBV20-1 NA TGCAGTGCTAGTAAGGGACAGAGCTCCTATAATTCACCCCTCCACTTT CSASKGQSSYNSPLHF
NA TRBJ1-2 TRBV19 few TGTGCCAGTAGTACCCAGGCCACAAGTACCAACTATGGCTACACCTTC CASSTQATSTNYGYTF
NA TRBJ1-2 TRBV3-1/TRBV3-2 NA TGTGCCAGCAGCCAACTTTACGGCATTCCGGCCGCAAACTATGGCTACACCTTC CASSQLYGIPAANYGYTF
NA TRBJ1-4 TRBV19 NA TGTGCCAGTAGTATTCGAGAAGGGGCTAATGAAAAACTGTTTTTT CASSIREGANEKLFF
NA TRBJ2-7 TRBV7-9 once TGTGCCAGCAGTCGACAGTCCTACGAGCAGTACTTC CASSRQSYEQYF
TRBD1 TRBJ2-1 TRBV5-4 NA TGTGCCAGCAGCTTACAGGGGATGATAAATGAGCAGTTCTTC CASSLQGMINEQFF
NA TRBJ2-2 TRBV11-1 once TGTGCCAGCAGCCCCGAGTGGCCGACGACCGGGGAGCTGTTTTTT CASSPEWPTTGELFF
NA TRBJ1-1 TRBV7-8 NA TGTGCCAGCAGCTTAGCCCTAGGCCCGAACACTGAAGCTTTCTTT CASSLALGPNTEAFF
NA TRBJ1-2 TRBV1 NA TGCACCAGCAGCCGGGACGTCATCTACTATGGCTACACCTTC CTSSRDVIYYGYTF
NA TRBJ2-2 TRBV6-2/TRBV6-3 NA TGTGCCAGCAGTGGGCGGATGAACACCGGGGAGCTGTTTTTT CASSGRMNTGELFF
NA TRBJ2-7 TRBV7-9 NA TGTGCCAGCAGCTCTTTCCGAAAGGACAGTTTCTACGAGCAGTACTTC CASSSFRKDSFYEQYF
NA TRBJ2-7 TRBV7-2 NA TGTGCCAGCAGCTTAGCTGGGGAGCAGTACTTC CASSLAGEQYF
NA TRBJ2-7 TRBV3-1/TRBV3-2 NA TGTGCCAGCAGCCCGACAGGACCCTACGAGCAGTACTTC CASSPTGPYEQYF
NA TRBJ2-5 TRBV11-2 NA TGTGCCAGCAGCTTAGATTGGGGGGTCGGAGAGACCCAGTACTTC CASSLDWGVGETQYF
TRBD2 TRBJ2-1 TRBV5-4 many TGTGCCAGCAGCCCAGCGGGGGGTGGAACCTACAATGAGCAGTTCTTC CASSPAGGGTYNEQFF
NA TRBJ1-4 TRBV29-1 NA TGCAGCGTCGGCAGGACCGACGCAACTAATGAAAAACTGTTTTTT CSVGRTDATNEKLFF
NA TRBJ2-5 TRBV7-2 NA TGTGCCAGCAGCTTAGGGGGCAACAGGGTTCCAGAGACCCAGTACTTC CASSLGGNRVPETQYF
NA TRBJ2-6 TRBV4-2 once TGTGCCAGCAGCCACCAGTCAAGGGTGGACTCTGGGGCCAACGTCCTGACTTTC CASSHQSRVDSGANVLTF
NA TRBJ2-3 TRBV18 once TGTGCCAGCTCACGCACTAGCCGGAGAGATACGCAGTATTTT CASSRTSRRDTQYF
NA TRBJ1-2 TRBV19 NA TGTGCCAGTAGTATAGTAGCGGGAAACTATGGCTACACCTTC CASSIVAGNYGYTF
NA TRBJ1-5 TRBV7-2 few TGTGCCAGCAGTCTGCGGGTTGGGGTCGGGGATATGGGCAATCAGCCCCAGCATTTT CASSLRVGVGDMGNQPQHF
NA TRBJ2-5 TRBV7-3 few TGTGCCAGCAGCTTAATCTTTGGAGAGACCCAGTACTTC CASSLIFGETQYF
NA TRBJ2-6 TRBV29-1 NA TGCAGCGTTGGTTACTCTGGGGCCAACGTCCTGACTTTC CSVGYSGANVLTF
NA TRBJ2-3 TRBV6-5 NA TGTGCCAGCAGTTTACTTGGCGGTACGCAGTATTTT CASSLLGGTQYF
NA TRBJ1-2 TRBV2 NA TGTGCCAGCAGTGAAGGCACGGAGGGCTACACCTTC CASSEGTEGYTF
NA TRBJ1-2 TRBV7-3 once TGTGCCAGCAGATCTTCATCGACAGCTTCTGACGGCTACACCTTC CASRSSSTASDGYTF
NA TRBJ1-1 TRBV10-2 NA TGCGCCAGCAGTGAAGGGTACACTGAAGCTTTCTTT CASSEGYTEAFF
TRBD2 TRBJ2-1 TRBV12-5 NA TGTGCTAGTGGACTAGCGGGTTCCTACAATGAGCAGTTCTTC CASGLAGSYNEQFF
NA TRBJ2-5 TRBV4-2 NA TGTGCCAGCAGCCAAGATCCACGCCTAGCGAACGGAGAGGACCCAGAGACCCAGTACTTC CASSQDPRLANGEDPETQYF
TRBD1 TRBJ1-1 TRBV6-5 NA TGTGCCAGCATGACAGGGTCGATTGCTGAAGCTTTCTTT CASMTGSIAEAFF
TRBD2 TRBJ2-5 TRBV19 NA TGTGCCAGTAACAGTACTAGCGGGAGGGGGGAGACCCAGTACTTC CASNSTSGRGETQYF
NA TRBJ1-5 TRBV18 NA TGTGCCAGCTCACCCGTCCCCGACAGGACCAATCAGCCCCAGCATTTT CASSPVPDRTNQPQHF
NA TRBJ1-1 TRBV6-4 once TGTGCCAGCAGTGAGCCCCTGACAGGTTCAATCACTGAAGCTTTCTTT CASSEPLTGSITEAFF
NA TRBJ1-2 TRBV5-4 many TGTGCCAGCAGCTTGGGTGGCAGGACCGAATCAACCTTC CASSLGGRTESTF
NA TRBJ1-1 TRBV11-3 NA TGTGCCAGCAGCTTAGGGGTGGGCACTGAAGCTTTCTTT CASSLGVGTEAFF